Listed below are T cell receptor beta chains from one sample, sequenced in a study of T cells in Graves' hyperthyroidism and ophthalmopathy. TCRdb re-derived calls from the multiplex PCR reads in MiXCR, one entry per CDR3 protein. The table includes more than 500,000 distinct CDR3 sequences, roughly 16% detected once. Sequenced: blood. The receptors were sampled from a woman younger than 45 with Graves' ophthalmopathy. Both conserved end residues are part of each CDR3. Fields, in order: clone size, J gene, V gene, D gene, CDR3 DNA, CDR3 protein. D genes are given only for firm matches. Clone size is given for some rows only: seen once, a few or many times, or a class if the clone is expanded.

clone size: few; J gene: TRBJ2-3; V gene: TRBV24-1; D gene: TRBD1; CDR3 DNA: TGTGCCACCAGTGAAGCACTACAGGGGAGCTCAGATACGCAGTATTTT; CDR3 protein: CATSEALQGSSDTQYF
clone size: -; J gene: TRBJ2-1; V gene: TRBV6-2/TRBV6-3; D gene: TRBD2; CDR3 DNA: TGTGCCAGCAGCCGAGCGGGAGGGCCTGGTAGCTCCTACAATGAGCAGTTCTTC; CDR3 protein: CASSRAGGPGSSYNEQFF
clone size: few; J gene: TRBJ2-1; V gene: TRBV5-1; D gene: TRBD2; CDR3 DNA: TGCGCCAGCAGTCCCGGGACTAGCGGGATAGTCAATGAGCAGTTCTTC; CDR3 protein: CASSPGTSGIVNEQFF
clone size: few; J gene: TRBJ2-1; V gene: TRBV7-3; D gene: TRBD1; CDR3 DNA: TGTGCCAGCAGCCTTATAGCGGGACAGGGGGACAATGAGCAGTTCTTC; CDR3 protein: CASSLIAGQGDNEQFF
clone size: -; J gene: TRBJ1-5; V gene: TRBV19; D gene: TRBD1; CDR3 DNA: TGTGCCAGTAGGGTGAGGGGGCTATCCGGGACAGGGGTTTCAATAGCGCCCCAGCATTTT; CDR3 protein: CASRVRGLSGTGVSIAPQHF
clone size: -; J gene: TRBJ2-3; V gene: TRBV6-1; D gene: -; CDR3 DNA: TGTGCCAGCACCGCCCCGTCCCGAGATACGCAGTATTTT; CDR3 protein: CASTAPSRDTQYF
clone size: many; J gene: TRBJ2-7; V gene: TRBV28; D gene: -; CDR3 DNA: TGTGCCAGCAGTTTCCAGGGAAGGGACGAGCAGTACTTC; CDR3 protein: CASSFQGRDEQYF
clone size: -; J gene: TRBJ2-2; V gene: TRBV4-1; D gene: -; CDR3 DNA: TGCGCCAGCAGCCCTAAAAGCGGATCGAACACCGGGGAGCTGTCTTTT; CDR3 protein: CASSPKSGSNTGELSF
clone size: -; J gene: TRBJ2-7; V gene: TRBV7-2; D gene: -; CDR3 DNA: TGTGCCAGCAGCCAAGCTCTACTTGGCGGGACCCACGAGCAGTACTTC; CDR3 protein: CASSQALLGGTHEQYF
clone size: few; J gene: TRBJ2-2; V gene: TRBV27; D gene: -; CDR3 DNA: TGTGCCAGTGGGCCGGGACCGTACACCGGGGAGCTGTTTTTT; CDR3 protein: CASGPGPYTGELFF
clone size: -; J gene: TRBJ2-5; V gene: TRBV24-1; D gene: -; CDR3 DNA: TGTGCCACCGGCCCCTCCGACCAAGAGACCCAGTACTTC; CDR3 protein: CATGPSDQETQYF
clone size: few; J gene: TRBJ2-3; V gene: TRBV10-2; D gene: TRBD2; CDR3 DNA: TGCGCCAGCAGGGCACCGGGACTAGGGCGAGATACGCAGTATTTT; CDR3 protein: CASRAPGLGRDTQYF
clone size: -; J gene: TRBJ1-6; V gene: TRBV10-2; D gene: -; CDR3 DNA: TGCGCCAGCAGTGAGTTTGGGACCTTGGGGGCTAGCAAAAATTCACCCCTCCACTTT; CDR3 protein: CASSEFGTLGASKNSPLHF
clone size: many; J gene: TRBJ1-1; V gene: TRBV9; D gene: -; CDR3 DNA: TGTGCCAGCAGCCCCCTCGGAGTAGGCACTGAAGCTTTCTTT; CDR3 protein: CASSPLGVGTEAFF